This T cell receptor (beta chain) was documented in a study of blood T cell repertoires in COVID-19. Study-wide background: The study drew acute and convalescent COVID-19 samples from the United States, Italy and Spain. T cells, B-cell-depleted T cells, or PBMCs supplied cDNA or gDNA.

With V trimmed by 5 bases and J by 1 base, 3 bases remained unmatched. There are 14 residues in the CDR3. The germline V gene has CDR1 SGHAT and CDR2 FQNNGV. A Seattle source enrolled patients during active infection and followed them longitudinally. Under the authors' procedure: Quantification of nucleated cells was approximated via reference gene primer amplification. Assay used: immunoSEQ multiplex PCR; TCRdb lists only in-frame clones, some missing. V and J calls and clone size are as listed in that table; D and trimming were resolved from the DNA. Found here are about 210,000 clones, about 82% of them singletons; the top ten hold more than 4.5%.

The specimen sequenced was peripheral blood. The chain uses TRBV11-2 and TRBJ1-2; 8 bases are a match to TRBD1. This clonotype was sampled from a man between 45 and 60 years old with COVID-19, enrolled during active disease. CDR3 sequence (DNA): TGTGCCAGCAGCCCTGGACAGGGTAACTATGGCTACACCTTC. It is translated as CASSPGQGNYGYTF.